This T cell receptor beta chain was observed in a study of cytomegalovirus exposure and HLA in healthy donors (dated by TCRdb to about 2017). Broadly, across the study: An earlier analysis of approximately 640 of the donors reported 250 to 300 Gb of sequence data and around 110 million unique TCR beta sequences from roughly 180 million T cells. A later analysis re-examined previously published TCR beta repertoires from about 670 donors and added high-resolution HLA genotyping to investigate patterns of TCR occurrence. In a later genetic analysis, genome-wide SNP genotypes for about three fifths of the roughly 670 donors were used, and that subset was treated as a discovery cohort. Among roughly 400 genotyped donors of the cohort, an average of roughly 230,000 unique TCR beta nucleotide sequences was sequenced per donor, of which 15% to 20% were non-productive. Donor age, sex, ethnicity and CMV serostatus were collected together with the repertoire data. High-throughput TCR immunosequencing, statistical association of individual TCRs with disease status, and machine learning were combined to predict cytomegalovirus infection status. Typing coverage differed by locus: A, B, C, DRB1 and DQB1 were typed in roughly 620-630 donors, DQA1 in about 560, DPA1 in roughly 590, and DPB1 in just under 480. Roughly 300 gigabases of sequencing data and around 85 million unique TCR sequences made up an early release that covered over 550 HLA-typed donors. All discovery cohort repertoires had been generated on a single sequencing platform. An earlier analysis of a few hundred of the donors applied high-throughput TCR beta sequencing to assess whether each TCR beta V gene segment acted as functional or pseudogenic. The later analysis used no new phenotypic data to find candidate immune exposures, relying instead on TCR beta sequences and their occurrence across donors. In addition to the first cohort of hundreds of subjects, a separate validation cohort of over 90 different subjects was used. About five DR-DQ haplotypes were treated as single units for association and clustering because of strong linkage in the cohort. The genetic ancestry cluster associated with self-reported Caucasian donors included over 80% of the roughly 400 genotyped donors. Using immunosequencing, the study profiled T cell repertoires from 500 to 800 subjects and related those repertoires to cytomegalovirus serostatus. The study was designed to test whether signatures of past pathogen exposure could be identified by cataloging public T cell receptors. HLA typing covered class I and class II loci at four-digit resolution.

About this clone: Its antigen has not been determined. No quality values exist for individual bases; no much larger clone is one base distant. The same CDR3 arises from other DNA sequences in this sample as well.

Via the germline V gene (reference sequence), CDR1 is SGHNT and CDR2 YYREEE. Including cysteine and phenylalanine, the CDR3 has 15 amino acids. The DNA shown is the 45-base CDR3, in frame from base 1. V loses 4 bases of germline sequence and J loses 13 bases, and the interval between the two ends is 21 bases. The library was prepared using the immunoSEQ multiplex PCR assay. The multiplex PCR relied on a mix of 60 forward primers for TCR Vbeta segments and 13 reverse primers for TCR Jbeta segments. Amplification of the CDR3 region of rearranged TCR beta genes was performed with a multiplex PCR assay on genomic DNA. The amplified TCR beta libraries were sequenced on the Illumina HiSeq System as 87-base-pair reads. The published analysis was carried out like this. Across the roughly 670 repertoires, a later analysis counted some 81 million unique TCR beta chains, approximately 12 million of which were shared by at least two donors. Raw reads were error-corrected and collapsed into unique sequences with a nearest-neighbor algorithm that merged closely related sequences to remove PCR and sequencing errors. To assign V, D and J gene segments, CDR3 sequences were aligned to IMGT reference sequences. Each retained sequence needed at least a six-nucleotide match to both a V gene segment and a J gene segment. Rearrangements were called productive when the CDR3 lacked stop codons and stayed in frame with V and J; all others were non-productive. Following IMGT convention, CDR3 was defined as the stretch from the second conserved V-encoded cysteine to the conserved J-encoded phenylalanine. Sequences without an unambiguous match to a single V gene segment were excluded from the earlier analysis of 450 to 650 of the donors. An earlier analysis of several hundred of the donors called V segments functional above 56.7% productive rearrangements and segregating when the between-donor standard deviation exceeded 5%. A statistical classification framework was developed to diagnose cytomegalovirus status using the catalog of TCR beta chain sequences. A later analysis assigned V and J genes by comparing TCR nucleotide sequences with IMGT/GENE-DB human TR gene sequences. The TCRdist pipeline was used in a later analysis to assign CDR3 sequences and most-parsimonious VDJ recombination scenarios. In a later analysis, each TCR beta chain was defined by its CDR3 amino acid sequence together with its V-gene family, and reads lacking a unique V-gene family were excluded. As a way to deal with suspected cross-contamination and a sequencing artifact, a later analysis dropped 450 to 600 nucleotide sequences that were highly shared and had low generation probability. In a later analysis, a clonal expansion index was calculated for each public chain from normalized within-repertoire ranks of inferred template counts. Generation probabilities in a later analysis came from a VDJ recombination model fitted to out-of-frame rearrangements, and those results were checked against IGoR. Hypergeometric tests were used in a later analysis to score TCR-TCR, TCR-HLA and TCR-CMV co-occurrence, with a repertoire-size bias correction applied to the TCR pairs. In a later analysis, false discovery rates were estimated by permuting HLA or CMV assignments 20 times. In a later analysis, co-occurring TCRs were grouped using DBSCAN, with TCRdist sequence similarity added in when clustering inside HLA-allele-positive subsets. Repertoires with fewer than 30,000 or more than 120,000 public chains, plus five repertoires with anomalous nucleotide sharing, were excluded from co-occurrence clustering. This is the immuneACCESS table as TCRdb keeps it, with only in-frame sequences that have V and J called. A part of the clones is gone; compared with another copy, unresolved V genes explain less than half, and the rest is unexplained. That table is the source of V, J and clone size, and D and trimming were worked out from the DNA. Counted in this sample were tens of thousands of clones; around four fifths of them appeared once. The ten largest clones add up to around 1.4% of the sample.

Findings and caveats that apply to the study as a whole: A later analysis found that HLA-associated TCR beta chains were more clonally expanded and had lower generation probabilities than equally common non-associated chains. While some public TCRs were present in many individuals, most TCR sequences turned up only very rarely across donors. Compared with the 666-donor mean, donors in an Asian-associated ancestry cluster had fewer N-insertions in productive TCRs, according to a later genetic analysis. Because counts were too low, about 17 rarely observed V segments, including chromosome 9 orphons, were excluded from the earlier analysis of some 590 of the donors. A later genetic analysis associated a missense DCLRE1C variant with V-gene and J-gene trimming of TCR beta chains, and an independent cohort replicated the association. The authors suggested that the approach could potentially be extended to other disease states and immunological phenotypes. When HLA alleles, especially DR and DQ, strongly co-occurred, TCR associations were difficult to assign to individual alleles. The cohort was sequenced for TCR beta chains only, and without alpha or paired-chain data the features that could be detected were limited. Linkage disequilibrium might explain the correlated functional status among segregating V segments, but an unknown experimental factor could not be ruled out. According to a later analysis, most CMV-associated TCR beta chains appeared to be HLA-restricted, and the HLA associations seemed to be driven largely by CMV exposure. A further reported finding was that TCR beta sequences accurately predicted the HLA-A and HLA-B alleles for most subjects in the first cohort. In a later analysis, some 18,000 TCR beta sequences were associated with specific HLA alleles at a false discovery rate of 0.05. Some IMGT-functional V segments, including TRBV6-2 and TRBV6-3, could not be told apart with the 87-base-pair reads, so those segments were excluded. Sequencing depth was assumed to be roughly uniform across donors in the presence/absence analyses, though that assumption may not hold. In the study, roughly 160 TCR beta chains were listed as associated with cytomegalovirus. In a later analysis, TCR association rates were found to vary across HLA loci, with the most associated TCRs seen for DRB1 alleles and the fewest for HLA-C alleles. A later analysis reported that several top co-occurrence clusters appeared linked to parvovirus B19, influenza, CMV and Epstein-Barr virus. In an earlier analysis of around 600 of the donors, most TCR beta V segments appeared in productive rearrangements about 87% or about 30% of the time, broadly matching IMGT annotations. For the cohort, immune exposure information was limited to CMV serostatus. A few of the identified cytomegalovirus-associated TCR beta chains were confirmed in vitro to be specific for cytomegalovirus antigens. The classifier was reported to diagnose cytomegalovirus status with high specificity and sensitivity in both the original and validation cohorts. Because some donors lacked HLA typing at each locus, the association tests relied only on the typed subset. A cluster of highly shared sequence variants was judged likely to be a technical artifact of the sequencing pipeline.

In total, approximately 690 healthy bone marrow donors made up the cohort. Cohort members were all nominally healthy when sampled, although unrecorded immune exposures were likely present. The donor was CMV seronegative and belonged to the group of 352 seronegative cohort members. Every donor gave a peripheral blood sample, and the peripheral blood mononuclear cells from that sample were used for TCR beta sequencing. Genomic DNA extraction from the blood cell samples was performed with the Qiagen DNeasy Blood Extraction Kit. Sequencing input: PBMCs. This TCR was recovered from a man aged 25 to 45 in good health and CMV-seronegative. The chain was built from TRBV5-4 and TRBJ1-6; TRBD1 might be the D gene, on 6 matching bases. The CDR3 protein: CASSAPGGGSSPLHF. The DNA sequence is as follows: TGTGCCAGCAGCGCCCCTGGGGGCGGCAGTTCCCCCCTCCACTTT. Reference TRBV5-4 and TRBJ1-6 genes cover what lies past the CDR3, so the full variable domain is ETGVTQSPTHLIKTRGQQVTLRCSSQSGHNTVSWYQQALGQGPQFIFQYYREEENGRGNFPPRFSGLQFPNYSSELNVNALELDDSALYLCASSAPGGGSSPLHFGNGTRLTVT.